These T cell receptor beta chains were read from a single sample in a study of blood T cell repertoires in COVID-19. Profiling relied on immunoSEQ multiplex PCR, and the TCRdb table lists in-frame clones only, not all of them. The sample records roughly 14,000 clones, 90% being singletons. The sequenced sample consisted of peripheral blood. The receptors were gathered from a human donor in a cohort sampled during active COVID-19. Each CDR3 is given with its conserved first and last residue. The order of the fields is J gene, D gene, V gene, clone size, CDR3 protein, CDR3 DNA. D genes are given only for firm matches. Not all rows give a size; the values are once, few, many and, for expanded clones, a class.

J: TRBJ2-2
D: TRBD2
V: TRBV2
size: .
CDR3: CASSGTSGSIGELFF
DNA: TGTGCCAGCAGTGGGACTAGCGGGAGTATCGGGGAGCTGTTTTTT

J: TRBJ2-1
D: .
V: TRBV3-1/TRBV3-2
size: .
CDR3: CASSQAPGAYNEQFF
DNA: TGTGCCAGCAGCCAGGCTCCAGGGGCCTACAATGAGCAGTTCTTC

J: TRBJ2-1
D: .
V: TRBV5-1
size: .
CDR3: CASSLLAAPDNEQFF
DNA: TGCGCCAGCAGCTTGTTAGCGGCGCCTGACAATGAGCAGTTCTTC

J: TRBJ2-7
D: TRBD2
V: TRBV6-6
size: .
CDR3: CASSYETSWEEQYF
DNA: TGTGCCAGCAGTTACGAGACTAGCTGGGAGGAGCAGTACTTC

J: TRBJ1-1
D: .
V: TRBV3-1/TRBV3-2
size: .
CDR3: CASSQLRQNTEAFF
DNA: TGTGCCAGCAGCCAGCTCAGGCAAAACACTGAAGCTTTCTTT

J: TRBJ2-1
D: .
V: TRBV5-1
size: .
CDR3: CASMSQWGGVNEQFF
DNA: TGCGCCAGCATGAGTCAATGGGGCGGGGTCAATGAGCAGTTCTTC

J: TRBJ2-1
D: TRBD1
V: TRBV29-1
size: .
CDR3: CSLKNPGQYNEQFF
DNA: TGCAGCCTGAAGAACCCGGGACAGTACAATGAGCAGTTCTTC

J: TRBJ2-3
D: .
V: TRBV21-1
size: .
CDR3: CASSKDSSGTDTQYF
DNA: TGTGCCAGCAGCAAAGACTCTAGCGGCACAGATACGCAGTATTTT

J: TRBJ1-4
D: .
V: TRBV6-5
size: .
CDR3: CASSRRTLTEKLFF
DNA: TGTGCCAGCAGTAGACGGACTTTGACGGAAAAACTGTTTTTT

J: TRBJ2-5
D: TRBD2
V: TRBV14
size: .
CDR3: CASSLGGGTSGSEETQYF
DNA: TGTGCCAGCAGCCTCGGTGGTGGCACTAGCGGGAGTGAGGAGACCCAGTACTTC

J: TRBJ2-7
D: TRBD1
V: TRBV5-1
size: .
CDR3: CASSMGQGSYEQYF
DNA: TGCGCCAGCAGCATGGGACAGGGGTCCTACGAGCAGTACTTC

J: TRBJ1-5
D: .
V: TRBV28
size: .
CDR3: CASTPQEGYNQPQHF
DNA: TGTGCCAGCACCCCACAGGAGGGGTACAATCAGCCCCAGCATTTT

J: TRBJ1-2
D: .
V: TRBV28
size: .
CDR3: CASGGGYTF
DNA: TGTGCCAGCGGGGGCGGCTACACCTTC

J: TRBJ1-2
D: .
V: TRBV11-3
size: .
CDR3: CASSNSSNYGYTF
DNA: TGTGCCAGCAGCAACAGTTCTAACTATGGCTACACCTTC

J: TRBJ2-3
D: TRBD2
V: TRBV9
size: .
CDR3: CASSVPSGGTDTQYF
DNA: TGTGCCAGCAGCGTCCCTAGCGGGGGCACAGATACGCAGTATTTT

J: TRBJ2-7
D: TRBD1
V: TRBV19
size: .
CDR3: CASSRTGTGSYEQYF
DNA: TGTGCCAGTAGTAGGACCGGGACAGGGAGCTACGAGCAGTACTTC

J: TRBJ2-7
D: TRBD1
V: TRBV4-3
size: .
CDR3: CASSQVGTGLNEQYF
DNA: TGCGCCAGCAGCCAAGTTGGGACAGGGCTGAACGAGCAGTACTTC

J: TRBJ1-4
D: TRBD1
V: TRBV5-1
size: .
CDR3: CASQLEGASANEKLFF
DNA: TGCGCCAGCCAGCTGGAGGGGGCATCAGCTAATGAAAAACTGTTTTTT

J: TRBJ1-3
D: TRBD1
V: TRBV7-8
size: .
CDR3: CASSLGTGGGNTIYF
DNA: TGTGCCAGCAGCTTAGGGACAGGGGGTGGAAACACCATATATTTT

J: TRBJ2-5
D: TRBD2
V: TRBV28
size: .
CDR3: CASSLAGGGQETQYF
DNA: TGTGCCAGCAGTTTGGCGGGCGGGGGCCAAGAGACCCAGTACTTC

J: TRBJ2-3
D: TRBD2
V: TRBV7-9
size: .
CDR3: CASSTLAGVGTDTQYF
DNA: TGTGCCAGCAGCACCTTAGCGGGAGTTGGCACAGATACGCAGTATTTT

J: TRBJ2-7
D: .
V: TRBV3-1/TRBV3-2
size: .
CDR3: CASSPMAGSYEQYF
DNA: TGTGCCAGCAGCCCCATGGCAGGATCCTACGAGCAGTACTTC

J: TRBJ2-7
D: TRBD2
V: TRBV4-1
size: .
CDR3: CASSQGWGTSGMYEQYF
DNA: TGCGCCAGCAGCCAAGGTTGGGGGACTAGCGGGATGTACGAGCAGTACTTC

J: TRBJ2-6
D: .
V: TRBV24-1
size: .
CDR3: CATSDSRSGANVLTF
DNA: TGTGCCACCAGTGATTCCCGTTCTGGGGCCAACGTCCTGACTTTC

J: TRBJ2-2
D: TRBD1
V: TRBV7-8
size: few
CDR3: CASSRGTANTGELFF
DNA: TGTGCCAGCAGCCGAGGGACAGCGAACACCGGGGAGCTGTTTTTT

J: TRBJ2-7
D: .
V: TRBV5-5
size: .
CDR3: CASSLVNPTSGEQYF
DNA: TGTGCCAGCAGCTTGGTAAACCCAACGTCGGGTGAGCAGTACTTC

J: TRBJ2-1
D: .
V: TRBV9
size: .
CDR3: CASRPEPYNEQFF
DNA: TGTGCCAGCAGACCAGAACCTTACAATGAGCAGTTCTTC

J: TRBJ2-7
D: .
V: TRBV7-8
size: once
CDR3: CASSPSQGRGQYF
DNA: TGTGCCAGCAGCCCATCCCAGGGGAGGGGGCAGTACTTC

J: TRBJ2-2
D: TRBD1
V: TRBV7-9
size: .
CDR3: CASSWTGNTGELFF
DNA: TGTGCCAGCAGCTGGACAGGGAACACCGGGGAGCTGTTTTTT

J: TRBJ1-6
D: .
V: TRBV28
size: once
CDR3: CASSLSVARNNSPLHF
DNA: TGTGCCAGCAGTTTATCGGTTGCGAGGAATAATTCACCCCTCCACTTT

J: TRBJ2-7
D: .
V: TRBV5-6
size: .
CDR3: CASSHSYEQYF
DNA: TGTGCCAGCAGCCACTCCTACGAGCAGTACTTC

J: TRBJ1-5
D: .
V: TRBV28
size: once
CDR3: CASSWAQAQHF
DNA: TGTGCCAGCAGTTGGGCCCAGGCCCAGCATTTT

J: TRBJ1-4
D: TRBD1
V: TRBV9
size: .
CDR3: CASSVGTGEGEKLFF
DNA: TGTGCCAGCAGCGTAGGGACAGGGGAGGGTGAAAAACTGTTTTTT

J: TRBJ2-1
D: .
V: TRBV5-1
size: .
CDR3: CASSLVVGLDNEQFF
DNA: TGCGCCAGCAGCTTGGTCGTGGGGCTTGACAATGAGCAGTTCTTC

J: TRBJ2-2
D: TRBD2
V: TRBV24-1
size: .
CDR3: CATSGTSGGTNTGELFF
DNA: TGTGCCACCAGTGGGACTAGCGGGGGGACGAACACCGGGGAGCTGTTTTTT

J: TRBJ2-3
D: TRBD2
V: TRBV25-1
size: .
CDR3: CASSDSGTIFDTQYF
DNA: TGTGCCAGCAGTGACTCTGGGACTATTTTTGATACGCAGTATTTT

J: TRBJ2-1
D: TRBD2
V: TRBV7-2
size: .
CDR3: CASSLRRGGGRNEQFF
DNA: TGTGCCAGCAGCTTAAGGCGGGGGGGAGGGCGGAATGAGCAGTTCTTC

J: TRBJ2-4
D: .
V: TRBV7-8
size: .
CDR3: CASSLGGVAGAKNIQYF
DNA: TGTGCCAGCAGCTTAGGTGGAGTAGCAGGGGCCAAAAACATTCAGTACTTC

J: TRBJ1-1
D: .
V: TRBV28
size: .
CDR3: CASSLIRQKAFF
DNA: TGTGCCAGCAGTCTTATTCGACAGAAAGCTTTCTTT

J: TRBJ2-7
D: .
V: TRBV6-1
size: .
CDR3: CASSEPGNEQYF
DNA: TGTGCCAGCAGTGAACCGGGTAACGAGCAGTACTTC

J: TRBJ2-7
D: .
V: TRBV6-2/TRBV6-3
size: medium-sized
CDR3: CASSYVAYEQYF
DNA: TGTGCCAGCAGTTACGTAGCCTACGAGCAGTACTTC